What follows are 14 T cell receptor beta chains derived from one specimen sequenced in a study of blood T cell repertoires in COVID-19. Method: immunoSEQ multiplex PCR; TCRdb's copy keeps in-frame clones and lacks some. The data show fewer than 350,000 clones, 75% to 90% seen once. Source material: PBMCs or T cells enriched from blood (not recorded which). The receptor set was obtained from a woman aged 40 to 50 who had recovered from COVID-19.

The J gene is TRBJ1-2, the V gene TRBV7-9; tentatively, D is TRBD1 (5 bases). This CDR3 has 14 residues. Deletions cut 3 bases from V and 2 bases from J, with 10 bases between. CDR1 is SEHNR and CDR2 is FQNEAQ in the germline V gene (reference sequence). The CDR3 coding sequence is TGTGCCAGCAGCTTCGTACAGGCGAACTATGGCTACACCTTC. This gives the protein CASSFVQANYGYTF.

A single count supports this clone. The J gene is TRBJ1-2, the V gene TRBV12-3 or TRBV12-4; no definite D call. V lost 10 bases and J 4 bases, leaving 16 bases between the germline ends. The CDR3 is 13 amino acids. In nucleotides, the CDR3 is TGTGCCAACGCGCCCGGTATCTTCTATGGCTACACCTTC. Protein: CANAPGIFYGYTF.

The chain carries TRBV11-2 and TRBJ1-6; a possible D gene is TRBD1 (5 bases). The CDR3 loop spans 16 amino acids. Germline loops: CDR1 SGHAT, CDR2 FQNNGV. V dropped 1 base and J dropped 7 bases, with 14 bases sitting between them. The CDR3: CASSLGKRGLNSPLHF. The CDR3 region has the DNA TGTGCCAGCAGCTTAGGAAAAAGGGGACTCAATTCACCCCTCCACTTT.

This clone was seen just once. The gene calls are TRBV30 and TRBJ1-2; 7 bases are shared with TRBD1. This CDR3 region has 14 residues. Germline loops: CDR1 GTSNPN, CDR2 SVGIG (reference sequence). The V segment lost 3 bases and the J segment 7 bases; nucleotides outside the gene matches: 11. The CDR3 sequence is CAWSLSTGVGGYTF. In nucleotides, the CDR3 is TGTGCCTGGAGCCTCTCCACAGGGGTGGGTGGCTACACCTTC. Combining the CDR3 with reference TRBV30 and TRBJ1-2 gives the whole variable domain SQTIHQWPATLVQPVGSPLSLECTVEGTSNPNLYWYRQAAGRGLQLLFYSVGIGQISSEVPQNLSASRPQDRQFILSSKKLLLSDSGFYLCAWSLSTGVGGYTFGSGTRLTVV.

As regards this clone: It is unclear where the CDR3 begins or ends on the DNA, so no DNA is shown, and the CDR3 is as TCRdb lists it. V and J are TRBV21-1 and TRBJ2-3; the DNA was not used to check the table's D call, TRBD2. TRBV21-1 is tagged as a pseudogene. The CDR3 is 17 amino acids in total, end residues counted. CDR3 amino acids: CASSKELFGEGTDTQYF.

CDR3 loop: CAWRETAAGGTF. The CDR3 DNA reads as TGTGCCTGGAGGGAGACAGCTGCTGGGGGGACCTTC. The chain recombines TRBV30 with TRBJ1-2, with D possibly matching TRBD1 (5 bases). Trimming shortened V by 3 bases and J by 14 bases, and 19 bases separated the two germline ends. The CDR3 has 12 residues. Germline loops: CDR1 GTSNPN, CDR2 SVGIG (reference sequence).

CDR3 sequence: CASSQLAGEFTGELFF. DNA of the CDR3: TGCGCCAGCAGCCAACTAGCGGGGGAATTCACCGGGGAGCTGTTTTTT. The chain uses TRBV4-3 and TRBJ2-2; 10 bases are shared with TRBD2. CDR3 length: 16 residues. Per the germline V gene, CDR1 is LGHNA and CDR2 is YSLEER. The J segment lost 4 bases and the V segment lost 2 bases, leaving 4 bases of the junction unmatched.

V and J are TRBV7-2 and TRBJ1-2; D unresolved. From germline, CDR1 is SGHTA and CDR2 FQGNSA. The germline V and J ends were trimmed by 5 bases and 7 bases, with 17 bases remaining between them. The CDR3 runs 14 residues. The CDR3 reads CASSQGSFSGGYTF. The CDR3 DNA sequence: TGTGCCAGCAGCCAAGGCAGTTTTAGCGGTGGCTACACCTTC.

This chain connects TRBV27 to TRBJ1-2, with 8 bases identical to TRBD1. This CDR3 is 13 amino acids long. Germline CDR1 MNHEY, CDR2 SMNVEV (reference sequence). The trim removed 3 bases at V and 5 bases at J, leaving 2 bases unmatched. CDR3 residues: CASSFQGAYGYTF. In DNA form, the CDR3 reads TGTGCCAGCAGTTTTCAGGGGGCTTATGGCTACACCTTC.

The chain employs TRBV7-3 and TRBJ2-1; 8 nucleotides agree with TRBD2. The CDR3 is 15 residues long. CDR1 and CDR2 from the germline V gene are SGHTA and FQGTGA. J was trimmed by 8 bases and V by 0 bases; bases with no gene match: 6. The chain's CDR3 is CASSLTASGSHEQFF. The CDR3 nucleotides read TGTGCCAGCAGCTTAACAGCCAGCGGGAGCCATGAGCAGTTCTTC.

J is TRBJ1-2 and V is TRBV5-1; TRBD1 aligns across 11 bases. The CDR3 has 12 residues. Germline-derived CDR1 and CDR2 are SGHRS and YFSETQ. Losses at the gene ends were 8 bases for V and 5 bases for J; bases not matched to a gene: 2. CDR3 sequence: CASGQGAYGYTF. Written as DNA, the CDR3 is TGCGCCAGTGGACAGGGGGCATATGGCTACACCTTC.

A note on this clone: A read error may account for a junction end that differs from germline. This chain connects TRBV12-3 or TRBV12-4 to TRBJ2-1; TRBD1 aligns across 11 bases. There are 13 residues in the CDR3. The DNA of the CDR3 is TGCATCACGGGACAGGGGGTGTCCAATGAGCAGTTCTTC. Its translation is CITGQGVSNEQFF.

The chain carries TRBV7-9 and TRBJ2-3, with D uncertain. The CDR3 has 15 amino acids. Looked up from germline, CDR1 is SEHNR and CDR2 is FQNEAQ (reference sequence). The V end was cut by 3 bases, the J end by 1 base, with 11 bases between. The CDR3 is CASSLWRSGTDTQYF. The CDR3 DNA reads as TGTGCCAGCAGCTTGTGGCGGTCTGGCACAGATACGCAGTATTTT. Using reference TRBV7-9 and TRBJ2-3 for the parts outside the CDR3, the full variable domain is DTGVSQNPRHKITKRGQNVTFRCDPISEHNRLYWYRQTLGQGPEFLTYFQNEAQLEKSRLLSDRFSAERPKGSFSTLEIQRTEQGDSAMYLCASSLWRSGTDTQYFGPGTRLTVL.

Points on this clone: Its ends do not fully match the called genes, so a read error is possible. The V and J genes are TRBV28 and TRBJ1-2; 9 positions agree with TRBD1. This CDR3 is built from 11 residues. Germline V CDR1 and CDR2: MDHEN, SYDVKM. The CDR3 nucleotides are TGTGCCAGCAGCTCTCCGGACAGGGGCGACTTC. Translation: CASSSPDRGDF.